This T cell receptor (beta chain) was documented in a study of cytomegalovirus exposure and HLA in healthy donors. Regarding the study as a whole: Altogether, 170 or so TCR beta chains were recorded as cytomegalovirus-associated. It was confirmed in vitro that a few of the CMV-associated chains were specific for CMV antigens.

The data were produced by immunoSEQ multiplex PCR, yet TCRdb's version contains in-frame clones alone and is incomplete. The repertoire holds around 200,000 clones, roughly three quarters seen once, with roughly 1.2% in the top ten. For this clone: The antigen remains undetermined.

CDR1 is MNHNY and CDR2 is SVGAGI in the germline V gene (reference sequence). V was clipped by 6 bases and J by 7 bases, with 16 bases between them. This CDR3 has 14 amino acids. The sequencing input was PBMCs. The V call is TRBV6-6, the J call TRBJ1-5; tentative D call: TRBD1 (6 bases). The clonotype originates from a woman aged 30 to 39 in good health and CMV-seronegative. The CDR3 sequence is CASRTGGVGQPQHF. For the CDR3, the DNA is TGTGCCAGCAGGACGGGGGGCGTTGGGCAGCCCCAGCATTTT.